This TCR beta chain was sequenced for a study of cytomegalovirus exposure and HLA in healthy donors. With 60 Vbeta and 13 Jbeta primers, the PCR was carried out. The assay was immunoSEQ multiplex PCR, and TCRdb's table has in-frame clones only and misses some. This sample has around 200,000 clones, with around 79% found just once. In germline, CDR1 is SGHAT, CDR2 FQNNGV. V dropped 3 bases and J dropped 0 bases, with 12 bases sitting between them. This CDR3 comprises 15 residues. The sample comprised PBMCs. The V and J genes are TRBV11-2 and TRBJ2-7; a possible D gene is TRBD2 (6 bases). The origin of this receptor is a woman aged 25 to 39 in good health and CMV-seropositive. CDR3 loop: CASSLSSGSSYEQYF. The CDR3 coding sequence is TGTGCCAGCAGCTTGAGTAGCGGAAGCTCCTACGAGCAGTACTTC.